Listed below are T cell receptor beta chains from one sample, sequenced in a study of shared clonotypes between healthy human individuals. The assay was immunoSEQ multiplex PCR, and TCRdb's table has in-frame clones only and misses some. The sample lists some 300,000 clones, roughly 70% occurring once. Sequenced material: memory CD4+ T cells sorted from blood. The receptors shown here come from a man aged 25 to 45 in good health. The CDR3 runs from the conserved cysteine through the conserved F or W. D genes are given only for firm matches. The listing skips clone size in some rows; elsewhere it reads once, few, many or a size class.

clone size	V gene	D gene	J gene	CDR3 length	CDR3 protein	CDR3 DNA
.	TRBV5-1	.	TRBJ1-4	17	CASSPGRGSATNEKLFF	TGCGCCAGCAGCCCCGGCAGGGGCTCCGCAACTAATGAAAAACTGTTTTTT
.	TRBV12-2	.	TRBJ1-2	11	CAPVGNYGYTF	TGTGCCCCCGTCGGGAACTATGGCTACACCTTC
once	TRBV5-1	TRBD2	TRBJ2-2	16	CASSPGTSGHTGELFF	TGCGCCAGCAGCCCCGGGACTAGCGGGCACACCGGGGAGCTGTTTTTT
.	TRBV5-6	TRBD1	TRBJ2-3	14	CASSWGTGLDTQYF	TGTGCCAGCAGCTGGGGGACAGGGTTGGACACGCAGTATTTT
.	TRBV2	TRBD1	TRBJ2-3	14	CASSLQGAQDTQYF	TGTGCCAGCAGTTTACAGGGGGCGCAAGATACGCAGTATTTT
.	TRBV9	TRBD1	TRBJ2-6	16	CASTRDRGSGANVLTF	TGTGCCAGCACAAGGGACAGGGGGAGTGGGGCCAACGTCCTGACTTTC
.	TRBV28	TRBD2	TRBJ2-7	16	CASNHPGLAGAGEQYF	TGTGCCAGCAACCATCCCGGACTAGCGGGAGCCGGCGAGCAGTACTTC
.	TRBV5-4	TRBD2	TRBJ2-1	14	CASSSSGRIAEQFF	TGTGCCAGCAGCTCTAGCGGGAGAATTGCTGAGCAGTTCTTC
.	TRBV7-8	TRBD1	TRBJ2-7	15	CASSLTGTGLYEQYF	TGTGCCAGCAGCTTAACCGGGACAGGTCTCTACGAGCAGTACTTC
.	TRBV29-1	.	TRBJ2-7	12	CSVRTRDYEQYF	TGCAGCGTTAGGACGAGAGATTACGAGCAGTACTTC
once	TRBV6-1	.	TRBJ1-4	16	CASSGIIGGTNEKLFF	TGTGCCAGCAGTGGGATAATCGGAGGTACTAATGAAAAACTGTTTTTT
few	TRBV5-1	.	TRBJ2-2	14	CATSGRTNTGELFF	TGCGCCACCTCGGGACGGACCAACACCGGGGAGCTGTTTTTT
.	TRBV7-2	.	TRBJ2-3	12	CASSPRTGTQYF	TGTGCCAGCAGCCCTAGGACTGGTACGCAGTATTTT
.	TRBV25-1	.	TRBJ2-2	16	CASSESETSNTGELFF	TGTGCCAGCAGTGAGTCGGAGACATCGAACACCGGGGAGCTGTTTTTT
.	TRBV18	.	TRBJ2-1	16	CASSLSEGGGRYEQFF	TGTGCCAGCTCCCTTTCGGAGGGAGGAGGTCGATATGAGCAGTTCTTC
.	TRBV2	TRBD2	TRBJ2-3	16	CASSEKLAGPTDTQYF	TGTGCCAGCAGTGAAAAATTAGCGGGACCCACAGATACGCAGTATTTT
.	TRBV28	TRBD1	TRBJ2-3	13	CAIEPQGADTQYF	TGTGCCATCGAACCTCAGGGGGCAGATACGCAGTATTTT
.	TRBV29-1	.	TRBJ2-7	16	CSVEANPDIASYEQYF	TGCAGCGTTGAAGCAAATCCGGACATCGCCTCCTACGAGCAGTACTTC
few	TRBV5-5	TRBD2	TRBJ2-3	18	CASSLYAGGGISTDTQYF	TGTGCCAGCAGCTTGTACGCGGGAGGAGGTATTAGCACAGATACGCAGTATTTT
.	TRBV28	.	TRBJ2-5	14	CASSLSGETRTQYF	TGTGCCAGCAGTTTATCAGGGGAGACCCGGACCCAGTACTTC
.	TRBV5-5	.	TRBJ1-1	13	CASSLAVGNVAFF	TGTGCCAGCAGCTTGGCGGTGGGGAACGTAGCTTTCTTT
.	TRBV28	.	TRBJ1-2	12	CASSPSTGGPTF	TGTGCCAGCAGTCCCTCGACCGGAGGCCCGACCTTC
.	TRBV5-4	.	TRBJ2-7	13	CASSLAKGGEQYF	TGTGCCAGCAGCTTGGCCAAGGGGGGCGAGCAGTACTTC
.	TRBV6-6	TRBD1	TRBJ1-5	14	CASSEDRSYQPQHF	TGTGCCAGCAGCGAGGACAGGAGCTATCAGCCCCAGCATTTT
once	TRBV27	TRBD2	TRBJ2-1	15	CASGVSGRTISEQFF	TGTGCCAGCGGAGTTAGCGGGAGGACGATCAGTGAGCAGTTCTTC
.	TRBV9	TRBD2	TRBJ2-7	16	CASSVGEREAFYEQYF	TGTGCCAGCAGCGTAGGGGAGCGGGAGGCTTTCTACGAGCAGTACTTC
.	TRBV10-3	TRBD1	TRBJ2-2	16	CAISRDRGTNTGELFF	TGTGCCATCAGTAGGGACAGGGGAACGAACACCGGGGAGCTGTTTTTT
.	TRBV5-5	TRBD1	TRBJ2-1	15	CASSLAGTGVYEQFF	TGTGCCAGCAGCTTGGCCGGGACAGGGGTTTATGAGCAGTTCTTC
.	TRBV11-2	.	TRBJ1-5	15	CASSLDRPSNQPQHF	TGTGCCAGCAGCTTAGATCGTCCGAGCAATCAGCCCCAGCATTTT
.	TRBV18	.	TRBJ2-3	14	CASSPPGSPDTQYF	TGTGCCAGCTCACCTCCAGGGTCCCCAGATACGCAGTATTTT
once	TRBV6-1	TRBD2	TRBJ2-7	14	CASSISGNPYEQYF	TGTGCCAGCAGCATTAGCGGGAATCCCTACGAGCAGTACTTC
.	TRBV2	TRBD1	TRBJ2-5	15	CASGGTGGYGETQYF	TGTGCCAGTGGCGGGACAGGGGGATACGGGGAGACCCAGTACTTC
.	TRBV7-3	TRBD2	TRBJ2-1	16	CASSLTPTSGDNEQFF	TGTGCCAGCAGCTTAACTCCGACTAGCGGGGACAATGAGCAGTTCTTC
.	TRBV15	.	TRBJ1-5	13	CATSRVGGPDEHF	TGTGCCACCAGCAGAGTCGGCGGGCCGGACGAACATTTT
.	TRBV28	.	TRBJ2-3	14	CASSFPGRQDTQYF	TGTGCCAGCAGTTTCCCGGGCCGACAAGATACGCAGTATTTT
.	TRBV19	.	TRBJ1-1	16	CASSIAGSGPNTEAFF	TGTGCCAGTAGTATAGCGGGCTCAGGGCCAAACACTGAAGCTTTCTTT
.	TRBV5-4	.	TRBJ1-3	15	CASSQTPRSGNTIYF	TGTGCCAGCAGCCAAACTCCCCGCTCTGGAAACACCATATATTTT
.	TRBV6-5	.	TRBJ2-5	13	CASSFGVWETQYF	TGTGCCAGCAGTTTCGGGGTCTGGGAGACCCAGTACTTC
.	TRBV6-5	.	TRBJ2-1	15	CASRAGHPSYNEQFF	TGTGCCAGCAGGGCGGGACATCCTTCCTACAATGAGCAGTTCTTC
.	TRBV5-1	TRBD2	TRBJ2-2	18	CASSSGLAGGPRTGELFF	TGCGCCAGCAGCTCGGGACTAGCGGGAGGGCCGCGGACCGGGGAGCTGTTTTTT
.	TRBV6-1	TRBD2	TRBJ2-2	18	CASSALAGGSTNTGELFF	TGTGCCAGCAGTGCACTAGCGGGAGGATCTACGAACACCGGGGAGCTGTTTTTT
.	TRBV27	.	TRBJ1-3	15	CASSFSGISGNTIYF	TGTGCCAGCAGTTTCTCAGGGATCTCCGGAAACACCATATATTTT